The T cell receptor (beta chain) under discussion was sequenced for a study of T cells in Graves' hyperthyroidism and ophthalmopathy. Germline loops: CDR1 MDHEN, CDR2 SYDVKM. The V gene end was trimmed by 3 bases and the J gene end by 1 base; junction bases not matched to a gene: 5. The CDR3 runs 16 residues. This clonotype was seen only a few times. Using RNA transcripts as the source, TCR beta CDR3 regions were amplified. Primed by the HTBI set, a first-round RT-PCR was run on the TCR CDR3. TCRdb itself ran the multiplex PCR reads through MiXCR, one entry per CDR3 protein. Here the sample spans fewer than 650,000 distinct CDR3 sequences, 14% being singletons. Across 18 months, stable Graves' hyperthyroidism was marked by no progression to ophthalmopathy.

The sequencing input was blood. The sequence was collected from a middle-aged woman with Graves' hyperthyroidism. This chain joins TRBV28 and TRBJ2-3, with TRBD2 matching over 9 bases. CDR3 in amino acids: CASSFIAGAGTDTQYF. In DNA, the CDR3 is TGTGCCAGCAGTTTCATAGCGGGGGCTGGCACAGATACGCAGTATTTT.